One sample yielded the 20 T cell receptor beta chains listed below, sequenced in a study of siplizumab effects on memory and regulatory T cells. Sequenced by immunoSEQ multiplex PCR; TCRdb stores in-frame clones only, minus some. This table holds 95,000 to 100,000 clones, 85% to 95% found once. Material for sequencing was non-Treg CD4+ T cells sorted from blood. These receptors were collected from a human donor in good health.

The V call is TRBV5-1, the J call TRBJ2-3; no firm D call. This CDR3 has 14 amino acids. V lost 0 bases and J lost 4, with 9 bases in between. CDR1 and CDR2 from the germline V gene are SGHRS and YFSETQ. CDR3 amino acids: CASSLVTSPDTQYF. CDR3 DNA: TGCGCCAGCAGCTTGGTTACATCACCAGATACGCAGTATTTT.

The chain is built from TRBV29-1 and TRBJ1-5, with a weak D call TRBD1 (5 bases). Looked up from germline, CDR1 is SQVTM and CDR2 is ANQGSEA. This CDR3 region has 12 residues. Trimming removed 1 base at V and 11 bases at J, with 12 bases between. CDR3 bases: TGCAGCGTTGAAGGTCTTTCGGGGGCCCAGCATTTT. Protein product: CSVEGLSGAQHF.

The chain links TRBV7-9 to TRBJ1-1, with TRBD1 as a possible D gene (6 bases). V lost 1 base and J 1 base, leaving 13 bases between the germline ends. CDR3 size: 16 residues. Germline values: CDR1 SEHNR, CDR2 FQNEAQ (reference sequence). The CDR3 DNA reads TGTGCCAGCAGCTTAGGGGCAGGGGTTAAGAACACTGAAGCTTTCTTT. It yields the protein CASSLGAGVKNTEAFF.

The rearrangement links TRBV10-1 to TRBJ2-2; D is unclear. Germline loops: CDR1 WNHNN, CDR2 SYGVQD (reference sequence). Trimming cost V 4 bases and J 3 bases, with 6 bases left between them. The CDR3 is 13 amino acids. In DNA form, the CDR3 reads TGCGCCAGCAGTGTATCCCACACCGGGGAGCTGTTTTTT. It yields the protein CASSVSHTGELFF.

This rearrangement joins TRBV4-2 to TRBJ2-7, with TRBD2 identical over 12 bases. Losses at the gene ends were 0 bases for V and 7 bases for J; bases not matched to a gene: 7. This CDR3 has 16 residues. The germline V gene encodes CDR1 LGHNA and CDR2 YNFKEQ. Here the CDR3 reads CASSQESTSGRREQYF. The DNA of the CDR3 is TGTGCCAGCAGCCAAGAGTCGACTAGCGGGAGAAGGGAGCAGTACTTC.

The chain links TRBV5-6 to TRBJ2-7; TRBD1 aligns across 9 bases. J lost 6 bases, V lost 5 bases, and 12 bases had no gene match. Germline lookup yields CDR1 SGHDT and CDR2 YYEEEE. The CDR3 is 15 amino acids. This CDR3 is CASREGWTGAFEQYF. CDR3 sequence (DNA): TGTGCCAGCAGGGAGGGTTGGACAGGGGCATTCGAGCAGTACTTC.

The genes are TRBV28 and TRBJ2-5, with 7 bases that match TRBD1. Germline trimming cut 2 bases from V and 1 base from J; bases unmatched to any gene: 4. The CDR3 consists of 15 residues. Germline CDR1 and CDR2: MDHEN and SYDVKM. In DNA form, the CDR3 reads TGTGCCAGCAGTTTAGGCCGGGACAGCCAAGAGACCCAGTACTTC. Amino acids: CASSLGRDSQETQYF.

The DNA for the CDR3 is TGTGCCAGCAGCAAAGCAGTTAACGCCAAAAACATTCAGTACTTC. As protein: CASSKAVNAKNIQYF. V and J are TRBV21-1 and TRBJ2-4. TRBV21-1 counts as a pseudogene. This CDR3 contains 15 residues.

The chain joins TRBV14 to TRBJ1-1, with D perhaps matching TRBD1 (6 bases). This CDR3 has 16 amino acids. Trimming shortened V by 0 bases and J by 4 bases, and 15 bases separated the two germline ends. Per the germline V gene, CDR1 is SGHDN and CDR2 is FVKESK. The CDR3, as DNA: TGTGCCAGCAGCCAAGAAGGCGCAGGGGCGCGCACTGAAGCTTTCTTT. Translated: CASSQEGAGARTEAFF.

The chain recombines TRBV5-1 with TRBJ2-3, with 10 bases identical to TRBD2. Germline assignment: CDR1 SGHRS and CDR2 YFSETQ. After removal of 7 bases from V and 4 bases from J, the junction contained 9 bases not matched to a gene. The CDR3 runs to 15 residues. The DNA of the CDR3 is TGCGCCAGCGGGCAGCGGGAGGGCCCCCCAGATACGCAGTATTTT. Amino acid sequence: CASGQREGPPDTQYF.

The chain combines TRBV2 with TRBJ2-7; unclear D gene. CDR1 is SNHLY and CDR2 is FYNNEI in the germline V gene. Trimming removed 4 bases at V and 8 bases at J, with 9 bases between. CDR3 length equals 11 residues. Here the CDR3 reads CASSVVQQQYF. As DNA, the CDR3 is TGTGCCAGCAGTGTAGTACAGCAGCAGTACTTC.

V gene TRBV30 combines with J gene TRBJ2-5, with D perhaps being TRBD1 or TRBD2 (6 bases each). Per germline, CDR1 GTSNPN and CDR2 SVGIG (reference sequence). The CDR3 runs 14 residues. Trimming took off 0 bases at V and 7 bases at J, with 15 bases between the two ends. CDR3 protein: CAWSVQGGRWTQYF. DNA of the CDR3: TGTGCCTGGAGTGTACAAGGGGGGAGGTGGACCCAGTACTTC. Based on the CDR3 plus reference TRBV30 and TRBJ2-5, the full variable domain is SQTIHQWPATLVQPVGSPLSLECTVEGTSNPNLYWYRQAAGRGLQLLFYSVGIGQISSEVPQNLSASRPQDRQFILSSKKLLLSDSGFYLCAWSVQGGRWTQYFGPGTRLLVL.

J is TRBJ2-7 and V is TRBV28, with D unresolved. The CDR3 sequence is 14 residues long. The germline V gene has CDR1 MDHEN and CDR2 SYDVKM. The V gene lost 4 bases and the J gene lost 0 bases, with 10 bases spanning the gap. CDR3 amino acids: CASSSPSHSYEQYF. CDR3 sequence (DNA): TGTGCCAGCAGTTCGCCTTCGCACTCCTACGAGCAGTACTTC.

The chain couples TRBV6-5 to TRBJ2-5, with a weak D call TRBD2 (6 bases). Between the trimmed V and J ends, which lost 5 bases and 1 base, there was a span of 11 bases. CDR3 size: 14 residues. Germline V lookup: CDR1 MNHEY, CDR2 SVGAGI. The DNA of the CDR3 is TGTGCCAGCAGTAAGAGGAGGGTCCAAGAGACCCAGTACTTC. The encoded protein is CASSKRRVQETQYF.

The V and J genes are TRBV10-3 and TRBJ1-4; unclear D gene. The CDR3 runs to 14 residues. V was pared by 2 bases and J by 0 bases, with 4 bases between. The germline V gene encodes CDR1 ENHRY and CDR2 SYGVKD. DNA for the CDR3: TGTGCCATCAGTGAGGTAGCAACTAATGAAAAACTGTTTTTT. Its protein product is CAISEVATNEKLFF.

The chain is built from TRBV6-6 and TRBJ1-1; D is possibly TRBD1 (5 bases). The germline CDR1 and CDR2 sequences are MNHNY and SVGAGI (reference sequence). This CDR3 contains 13 residues. The V and J ends lost 6 bases and 4 bases respectively, with 12 bases between them. CDR3 protein: CASRPRESTEAFF. CDR3 nucleotides: TGTGCCAGCAGACCCAGGGAGAGCACTGAAGCTTTCTTT.

This clone was seen a single time. The V and J genes are TRBV9 and TRBJ2-1, with 7 bases fitting TRBD2. CDR1 SGDLS and CDR2 YYNGEE come from the germline V gene. Trimming took 0 bases from V and 13 from J; bases not matched to a gene: 4. CDR3 length equals 12 residues. In DNA form, the CDR3 reads TGTGCCAGCAGCGTAGCGGGAGGCCTTCAGTTCTTC. Amino acid sequence: CASSVAGGLQFF.

The CDR3 coding sequence is TGTGCCAGCAGTCCATCTAATCAGCCCCAGCATTTT. Its protein product is CASSPSNQPQHF. This chain joins TRBV27 and TRBJ1-5; no definite D call. V was shortened by 5 bases and J by 4 bases, with 6 bases between the two germline ends. This CDR3 has 12 amino acids. Germline assignment: CDR1 MNHEY and CDR2 SMNVEV (reference sequence).

This clone was observed a single time. CDR3 residues: CASSLLASGTDTQYF. CDR3 DNA sequence: TGCGCCAGCAGCTTGCTTGCTAGCGGGACGGATACGCAGTATTTT. The rearrangement links TRBV5-1 to TRBJ2-3; TRBD2 matches at 9 bases. CDR3 length: 15 residues. Germline V gene lookup returns CDR1 SGHRS and CDR2 YFSETQ. V gave up 1 base and J gave up 6 bases; unmatched junction bases: 6.

The chain recombines TRBV2 with TRBJ2-1, with TRBD2 identical over 13 bases. CDR1 is SNHLY and CDR2 is FYNNEI in the germline V gene. This CDR3 has 17 amino acids. V was pared by 5 bases and J by 9 bases, with 13 bases of the junction left unmatched. Here the CDR3 DNA reads TGTGCCAGCAGTCGAAGCAAGACTAGCGGGAGGAGTGTTGAGCAGTTCTTC. The encoded protein is CASSRSKTSGRSVEQFF.